The present TCR beta chain was sequenced within a study of blood T cell repertoires in COVID-19. For the study at large: From T cells, B-cell-depleted T cells, or PBMCs came the material, which was cDNA or gDNA.

Authors' methods: Reference gene primer amplification gave nucleated cell count estimates. Sequenced by immunoSEQ multiplex PCR; TCRdb stores in-frame clones only, minus some. V, J and clone size are taken as reported in that table, and D and trimming were inferred from the DNA itself. This sample carries about 520,000 clones, 70% to 90% of them seen once, and the ten largest clones take about 3%. After removal of 4 bases from V and 4 bases from J, the junction contained 6 bases not matched to a gene. The CDR3 consists of 14 residues. Looked up from germline, CDR1 is MDHEN and CDR2 is SYDVKM. Input material: peripheral blood. This TCR was sampled from a human donor in a cohort sampled during active COVID-19. The rearrangement joins TRBV28 to TRBJ1-1, with 7 positions matching TRBD1. The CDR3 loop reads CASSSGGRGTEAFF. The DNA of the CDR3 is TGTGCCAGCAGTTCAGGGGGGCGGGGCACTGAAGCTTTCTTT.